This entry lists 17 T cell receptor beta chains sequenced from one sample in a study of shared clonotypes between healthy human individuals. Here immunoSEQ multiplex PCR was the method, and the copy in TCRdb shows in-frame clones only, minus some. The repertoire holds around 650,000 clones, approximately 96% seen once, with roughly 0.1% in the top ten. Naive CD8 cells comprised CD45RO-negative, CCR7-positively selected cells, excluding terminally differentiated effector memory CD45RA+ cells. The specimen was naive CD8+ T cells sorted from blood. Source of these receptors: a woman aged 30 to 39 in good health.

On this clone itself: The sample contains more than one DNA sequence encoding this CDR3. V gene TRBV7-9 combines with J gene TRBJ2-5; no clear D. The V gene lost 5 bases and the J gene lost 5 bases, with 9 bases spanning the gap. The CDR3 totals 12 residues. CDR1 SEHNR and CDR2 FQNEAQ come from the germline V gene (reference sequence). CDR3 in amino acids: CASSPIEETQYF. The CDR3 nucleotides are TGTGCCAGCAGCCCAATTGAGGAGACCCAGTACTTC.

The chain uses TRBV29-1 and TRBJ2-1; weak D call: TRBD2 (6 bases). The germline CDR1 and CDR2 sequences are SQVTM and ANQGSEA. This CDR3 is 14 amino acids long. The germline V and J ends were trimmed by 7 bases and 0 bases, with 13 bases remaining between them. The CDR3 loop reads CSGGDPSSYNEQFF. Written as DNA, the CDR3 is TGCAGCGGCGGGGATCCGAGCTCCTACAATGAGCAGTTCTTC.

The chain combines TRBV7-8 with TRBJ2-6, with 10 bases identical to TRBD1. The CDR3 has 20 residues. CDR1 and CDR2 from the germline V gene are SGHVS and FQNEAQ. Trimming removed 3 bases from V and 0 bases from J; junction bases left unmatched: 11. Here the CDR3 reads CASSFPRDRGSLSGANVLTF. CDR3 in DNA: TGTGCCAGCAGCTTCCCCCGGGACAGGGGTAGTCTCTCTGGGGCCAACGTCCTGACTTTC.

This clone was observed once. The rearrangement joins TRBV5-4 to TRBJ2-3; D is undetermined. V lost 5 bases and J 8 bases, leaving 12 bases between the germline ends. The CDR3 loop spans 12 amino acids. Germline assignment: CDR1 SGHNT and CDR2 YYREEE (reference sequence). CDR3 coding DNA: TGTGCCAGCAGTTACGGCACGGGTACGCAGTATTTT. Encoded protein: CASSYGTGTQYF.

CDR3 sequence: CASSFDRDPHEQYF. In nucleotides, the CDR3 is TGCGCCAGCAGCTTCGATAGGGATCCCCACGAGCAGTACTTC. The chain recombines TRBV5-1 with TRBJ2-7; D gene unclear. Germline-derived CDR1 and CDR2 are SGHRS and YFSETQ. The CDR3 is made up of 14 amino acids. V gave up 2 bases and J gave up 5 bases, with 14 bases separating them.

V gene TRBV11-2 combines with J gene TRBJ2-7; D is perhaps TRBD2 (6 bases). Trimming took off 0 bases at V and 3 bases at J, with 18 bases between the two ends. The CDR3 has 17 residues. CDR1 and CDR2 from the germline V gene are SGHAT and FQNNGV. The CDR3 sequence is CASSLEYSAEGRYEQYF. As DNA, the CDR3 is TGTGCCAGCAGCTTAGAATATTCTGCGGAGGGCCGCTACGAGCAGTACTTC.

The chain combines TRBV28 with TRBJ2-4, with 8 bases aligning to TRBD2. The CDR3 sequence is 16 residues long. The junction had 9 bases not matched to a gene; V was cut back by 2 bases and J by 6 bases. CDR1 and CDR2 from the germline V gene are MDHEN and SYDVKM. CDR3 sequence: CASSLRGGRLINIQYF. CDR3 DNA sequence: TGTGCCAGCAGTTTACGCGGCGGGAGGCTAATAAACATTCAGTACTTC.

This clone was picked up one time. The rearrangement links TRBV13 to TRBJ2-2, with D perhaps TRBD2 (5 bases). Trimming pared 1 base from V and 4 bases from J, leaving 10 bases between. The CDR3 runs 15 residues. CDR1 and CDR2 from the germline V gene are PRHDT and FYEKMQ (reference sequence). CDR3 coding DNA: TGTGCCAGCAGCTTAGACGGGGTTGGCACCGGGGAGCTGTTTTTT. Its protein is CASSLDGVGTGELFF.

This sequence joins TRBV5-1 and TRBJ2-1, with D perhaps TRBD1 (6 bases). CDR1 and CDR2 from the germline V gene are SGHRS and YFSETQ. V was clipped by 0 bases and J by 9 bases, with 19 bases between them. This CDR3 has 16 amino acids. CDR3 residues: CASSLEWNREGGEQFF. CDR3 nucleotide sequence: TGCGCCAGCAGCTTGGAATGGAACAGGGAAGGGGGTGAGCAGTTCTTC.

This chain links TRBV13 with TRBJ2-1, with D possibly TRBD1 on 5 matching bases. This CDR3 region has 13 residues. V was cut by 5 bases and J by 13 bases, with 18 bases left in between. Germline CDR1 is PRHDT and CDR2 is FYEKMQ (reference sequence). The CDR3 coding sequence is TGTGCCAGCAGCCCCTCGGCAGGGAAAGATCAGTTCTTC. Residues: CASSPSAGKDQFF. The full variable domain, rest sourced from reference TRBV13 and TRBJ2-1, is AAGVIQSPRHLIKEKRETATLKCYPIPRHDTVYWYQQGPGQDPQFLISFYEKMQSDKGSIPDRFSAQQFSDYHSELNMSSLELGDSALYFCASSPSAGKDQFFGPGTRLTVL.

This chain joins TRBV5-6 and TRBJ1-2; unclear D gene. This CDR3 has 14 residues. The germline CDR1 and CDR2 sequences are SGHDT and YYEEEE. Trimming shortened V by 4 bases and J by 2 bases, and 12 bases separated the two germline ends. The CDR3 here is CASSPESGNYGYTF. CDR3 nucleotides: TGTGCCAGCAGCCCCGAGTCCGGGAACTATGGCTACACCTTC.

This clone appeared a single time. This rearrangement joins TRBV6-6 to TRBJ2-1, with TRBD1 matching over 7 bases. The germline gives CDR1 MNHNY, CDR2 SVGAGI (reference sequence). The trim removed 6 bases at V and 4 bases at J, leaving 3 bases unmatched. CDR3 length: 13 amino acids. The CDR3 reads CASRTGLYNEQFF. CDR3 DNA: TGTGCCAGCAGGACAGGGTTATACAATGAGCAGTTCTTC.

The chain carries TRBV6-5 and TRBJ2-5, with 10 bases that match TRBD2. The CDR3 runs 16 residues. J gave up 4 bases and V 4 bases, and 9 bases lay outside the gene matches. CDR1 and CDR2 (germline): MNHEY, SVGAGI. CDR3 amino acids: CASSFLAGEGTETQYF. DNA for the CDR3: TGTGCCAGCAGTTTTCTAGCGGGAGAGGGAACAGAGACCCAGTACTTC.

This rearrangement joins TRBV27 to TRBJ1-5, with D uncertain. The ends were cut back, 9 bases at V and 1 base at J, with 13 bases in the middle. CDR3 length equals 14 residues. Looked up from germline, CDR1 is MNHEY and CDR2 is SMNVEV (reference sequence). CDR3 loop: CASKGGLSNQPQHF. CDR3 DNA sequence: TGTGCCAGTAAGGGAGGCCTCAGCAATCAGCCCCAGCATTTT.

V gene TRBV14 combines with J gene TRBJ1-2; TRBD1 agrees at 9 bases. CDR3 length: 16 amino acids. Germline values: CDR1 SGHDN, CDR2 FVKESK. With 2 bases clipped from V and 4 bases from J, the junction kept 8 bases outside the gene matches. The CDR3: CASSQKDRGRLYGYTF. In DNA, the CDR3 is TGTGCCAGCAGCCAAAAAGACAGGGGGAGACTCTATGGCTACACCTTC.

This clone appeared once. V usage is TRBV19 and J usage is TRBJ1-2; 12 bases align to TRBD1. This CDR3 comprises 15 residues. The V and J ends lost 5 bases and 4 bases, in that order; junction bases with no gene match: 5. Germline loops: CDR1 LNHDA, CDR2 SQIVND (reference sequence). The chain's CDR3 is CASSPGTGGFYGYTF. In nucleotides, the CDR3 is TGTGCCAGTAGTCCAGGGACAGGGGGCTTCTATGGCTACACCTTC.

The chain links TRBV19 to TRBJ1-1; D is unresolved. The V end lost 3 bases, the J end lost 5 bases, and 7 bases lay between the germline ends. Germline values: CDR1 LNHDA, CDR2 SQIVND (reference sequence). CDR3 length equals 12 residues. CDR3 DNA: TGTGCCAGTAGTATCGATCTTACTGAAGCTTTCTTT. It yields the protein CASSIDLTEAFF.